The 5 T cell receptor beta chains presented below share a single source sample, sequenced in a study of human T cells and chemical hapten exposure. Each CDR3 protein gets one entry after TCRdb re-called the RACE reads with MiXCR. The sample gives about 300,000 distinct CDR3 sequences, 4.5% to 7% of which show up once; about 8.7% is in the top ten. The time point here: pre-sensitization, week 0. The treatment here: therapeutic diphenylcyclopropenone sensitization with weekly scalp DPC. Sequencing used whole blood, obtained in connection with sensitization to the hapten diphenylcyclopropenone (DPC). The origin of the receptors is a woman under 30 with alopecia areata. Some clones in this sample may be carry-over from other donors' samples.

This clonotype was seen ten or more times. This chain uses TRBV18 with TRBJ1-1; D gene ambiguous. The CDR3 totals 13 residues. The germline CDR1 and CDR2 sequences are KGHSH and LQKENI. The V end lost 8 bases, the J end lost 0 bases, and 10 bases lay between the germline ends. This CDR3 is CASSPQLNTEAFF. Written as DNA, the CDR3 is TGTGCCAGCAGTCCACAGCTGAACACTGAAGCTTTCTTT.

The V and J genes are TRBV6-2 or TRBV6-3 and TRBJ1-5, with a possible D match to TRBD1 (5 bases). CDR3 size: 15 residues. V was pared by 2 bases and J by 5 bases, with 13 bases between. Germline V lookup: CDR1 MNHEY, CDR2 SVGEGT. The CDR3 DNA sequence: TGTGCCAGCAGTTACCGCAGGGCGAAGGATCAGCCCCAGCATTTT. It codes for CASSYRRAKDQPQHF.

This clonotype turned up a few times. The V call is TRBV24-1, the J call TRBJ1-4, with D maybe TRBD1 (6 bases). Germline-derived CDR1 and CDR2 are KGHDR and SFDVKD. Between the trimmed V and J ends, which lost 4 bases and 7 bases, there was a span of 15 bases. This CDR3 is 15 amino acids long. CDR3 nucleotide sequence: TGTGCCACCAGTGACTCCGGGACAATGGGTGAAAAACTGTTTTTT. It translates to CATSDSGTMGEKLFF.

The rearrangement links TRBV6-5 to TRBJ1-1; no clear D. The CDR3 consists of 16 residues. The germline V gene has CDR1 MNHEY and CDR2 SVGAGI. V was trimmed by 7 bases and J by 5 bases, leaving 23 bases between them. The CDR3 spells CASNPWAGGRGTEAFF. The CDR3 DNA is TGTGCCAGCAATCCCTGGGCCGGAGGGCGTGGGACTGAAGCTTTCTTT.

This chain links TRBV4-2 with TRBJ1-1; unclear D gene. The CDR3 extends over 17 amino acids. The germline V gene encodes CDR1 LGHNA and CDR2 YNFKEQ. The V and J ends lost 0 bases and 0 bases respectively, with 14 bases between them. The chain's CDR3 is CASSQDQSGFMNTEAFF. Here the CDR3 DNA reads TGTGCCAGCAGCCAAGATCAGTCCGGATTCATGAACACTGAAGCTTTCTTT.